One sample yielded the 25 T cell receptor beta chains listed below, sequenced in a study of tumor and adjacent non-tumor tissue in lung cancer. No cell sorting was done before RNA was extracted from the tissue. Three rounds of nested PCR, following a modified ARM-PCR protocol, produced the TCRbeta library. MiXCR, run by TCRdb on the multiplex PCR reads, gives a single entry per CDR3 protein. The data show 120,000 or so distinct CDR3 sequences, with approximately 71% seen just once and over 10% held by the top ten. The source material was lung tumor tissue. These receptors originate from a man aged 25-45 years with non-small cell lung cancer.

The chain employs TRBV12-3 or TRBV12-4 and TRBJ2-7; perhaps TRBD1 as D (5 bases). The CDR3 is made up of 14 amino acids. In DNA, the CDR3 is TGTATCAGCAGATTACACCTCCAGGGCAGGGAGCAGTACTTC. This sequence encodes CISRLHLQGREQYF.

As to this clonotype: A junction end diverges from the germline sequence, so it may reflect a read error. The V gene is TRBV20-1, the J gene TRBJ2-1; 7 bases align to TRBD1. Germline CDR1 and CDR2: DFQATT and SNEGSKA (reference sequence). The CDR3 spans 15 residues. The CDR3 region has the DNA TGCAGTGCTCGTATCCGGGACAGAGACTACAATGAGCAGTTGTTC. As protein: CSARIRDRDYNEQLF.

Comment on this clonotype: The missing conserved phenylalanine or tryptophan at the end of this CDR3 makes a read error likely. The chain employs TRBV6-6 and TRBJ2-7; D remains unclear. This CDR3 is built from 16 residues. V lost 7 bases and J lost 3, with 22 bases in between. CDR1 MNHNY and CDR2 SVGAGI come from the germline V gene (reference sequence). For the CDR3, the DNA is TGTGCCAGCACTGTAGGCCAGACAAGCCATTACTACGAGCAGTACTGC. Its protein product is CASTVGQTSHYYEQYC.

To note about this clonotype: A much larger clone lies a single base off, so this may be a read error. The gene calls are TRBV24-1 and TRBJ2-7, with D hard to call. Germline CDR1 is KGHDR and CDR2 is SFDVKD. CDR3 size: 13 residues. V was shortened by 4 bases and J by 6 bases, with 12 bases between the two germline ends. The CDR3 sequence is CATSDETLSEQYF. CDR3 in DNA: TGTGCCACCAGTGACGAGACTCTATCCGAGCAGTACTTC.

This clonotype was observed at least ten times. V is TRBV7-9 and J is TRBJ2-1; tentative D call: TRBD1 (7 bases). Germline V gene data show CDR1 as SEHNR and CDR2 as FQNEAQ (reference sequence). V lost 5 bases to trimming and J lost 6 bases, with 17 bases between them. The CDR3 consists of 15 residues. CDR3 protein: CASSVDQGGRNEQFF. The CDR3 DNA follows: TGTGCCAGCAGCGTCGACCAGGGGGGCCGCAATGAGCAGTTCTTC.

This clonotype has just one count. In this CDR3 the conserved last residue, phenylalanine or tryptophan, is missing, so a read error is likely. The chain couples TRBV28 to TRBJ1-6; TRBD1 is a possible D gene (5 bases). The CDR3 runs to 14 residues. Trimming took off 6 bases at V and 10 bases at J, with 16 bases between the two ends. Germline V gene lookup returns CDR1 MDHEN and CDR2 SYDVKM. DNA for the CDR3: TGTGCCAGCAGCCTGACGGCAGGGCAATCACCCCTCCACTCT. Its protein is CASSLTAGQSPLHS.

This clonotype was counted a few times. This chain uses TRBV20-1 with TRBJ2-2, with D tentatively TRBD1 (7 bases). The germline V gene encodes CDR1 DFQATT and CDR2 SNEGSKA (reference sequence). The CDR3 covers 15 residues. Trimming shortened V by 6 bases and J by 4 bases, and 18 bases separated the two germline ends. The CDR3 bases are TGCAGTGCCCTTAGACAGGGAGGAAGCACCGGGGAGCTGTTTTTT. Protein sequence: CSALRQGGSTGELFF.

This chain's CDR3 is CASSSGFTGELFF. CDR3 nucleotide sequence: TGTGCCAGCAGCTCGGGGTTTACCGGGGAGCTGTTTTTT. The chain has TRBV5-4 and TRBJ2-2; a possible D gene is TRBD2 (5 bases). The V end lost 3 bases, the J end lost 5 bases, and 8 bases lay between the germline ends. CDR1 and CDR2 from the germline V gene are SGHNT and YYREEE (reference sequence). The CDR3 spans 13 residues. The complete variable domain, with remaining parts taken from reference TRBV5-4 and TRBJ2-2, reads ETGVTQSPTHLIKTRGQQVTLRCSSQSGHNTVSWYQQALGQGPQFIFQYYREEENGRGNFPPRFSGLQFPNYSSELNVNALELDDSALYLCASSSGFTGELFFGEGSRLTVL.

In the case of this clonotype: A junction end diverges from the germline sequence, so it may reflect a read error. The V and J genes are TRBV29-1 and TRBJ2-3; D is tentatively TRBD1 or TRBD2 (5 bases each). Germline V gene lookup returns CDR1 SQVTM and CDR2 ANQGSEA. The CDR3 has 16 amino acids. In DNA, the CDR3 is TGCATCGTTGAAGATCTTAGCAGATCTAGCACAGGTACGCAGTATTTC. As protein: CIVEDLSRSSTGTQYF.

As to this clonotype: An end of the junction does not agree with germline; a read error may underlie this. The J gene is TRBJ1-1, the V gene TRBV11-1; 8 bases are shared with TRBD1. The CDR3 length is 15 residues. Germline values: CDR1 SGHAT, CDR2 FQDESV (reference sequence). CDR3 nucleotides: TGTGCTAGCAGCTTATCCACAGGGGGTGACACTGGAGCTTTCTTT. Its protein is CASSLSTGGDTGAFF.

The chain has TRBV4-2 and TRBJ1-2; no reliable D call. CDR3 length: 14 amino acids. Trimming removed 5 bases from V and 2 bases from J, with 12 bases in between. Germline assignment: CDR1 LGHNA and CDR2 YNFKEQ. CDR3 sequence reads: CASSEVTANYGYTF. CDR3 nucleotide sequence: TGTGCCAGCAGCGAAGTGACGGCAAACTATGGCTACACCTTC.

Of note for this clonotype: The junction departs from germline at one end; a sequencing error may be responsible. V gene TRBV28 combines with J gene TRBJ2-1, with D uncertain. This CDR3 has 14 amino acids. Germline-derived CDR1 and CDR2 are MDHEN and SYDVKM. The CDR3 region is CASSLAPIYNGQFF. The CDR3 region has the DNA TGTGCCAGCAGTTTAGCGCCCATCTACAATGGGCAGTTCTTC.

This clonotype showed up just a few times. This sequence may be a read error, since a much larger clone differs from it by one base. This chain links TRBV12-3 or TRBV12-4 with TRBJ1-2; no firm D call. The CDR3 runs 14 residues. V was pared by 7 bases and J by 4 bases, with 16 bases between. DNA for the CDR3: TGTGCCAGCATTCGCATGGGGTCGGGCTATGGCTACACCTTC. This sequence encodes CASIRMGSGYGYTF.

V gene TRBV10-2 combines with J gene TRBJ1-5; 9 bases line up with TRBD1. With the DNA end fitting TRBJ2-3 better, the J assignment may be wrong. Germline values: CDR1 WSHSY, CDR2 SAAADI. The CDR3 contains 16 residues. The CDR3 loop reads CASSSGTGGGSQPQYF. The CDR3 DNA reads as TGCGCCAGCAGTTCAGGAACAGGGGGCGGAAGTCAGCCCCAGTATTTT.

In regard to this clonotype: The junction departs from germline at one end; a sequencing error may be responsible. The V gene is TRBV29-1, the J gene TRBJ2-7; D uncertain. Per the germline V gene, CDR1 is SQVTM and CDR2 is ANQGSEA. The CDR3 is made up of 15 amino acids. The DNA of the CDR3 is TGCAGCGTCCTTCCAGGCGGCGAGTTCTCCTACGAGCAGTATTTC. Translated: CSVLPGGEFSYEQYF.

On this clonotype itself: Mismatch with germline at one junction end may stem from a read error. The chain has TRBV4-2 and TRBJ2-1; TRBD2 matches 8 bases. The CDR3 sequence is 15 residues long. Germline values: CDR1 LGHNA, CDR2 YNFKEQ. CDR3: CTSSQGTRGYNEQFF. CDR3 DNA sequence: TGTACCAGCAGCCAAGGGACTAGAGGTTACAATGAGCAGTTCTTC.

On this clonotype: A much bigger clone sits one base away, suggesting this may be a read error. The chain carries TRBV20-1 and TRBJ1-6; D call uncertain. The CDR3 has 15 amino acids. Per the germline V gene, CDR1 is DFQATT and CDR2 is SNEGSKA (reference sequence). CDR3 DNA: TGCAGTGTTAGAGAGAGGTTGTCCTATAATTCACCCCTCCACTTT. Translating it yields CSVRERLSYNSPLHF.

Note on this clonotype: A much larger clone sits a single nucleotide away, making a read error possible. This rearrangement joins TRBV10-3 to TRBJ2-3; 9 bases fit TRBD1. The CDR3 has 15 residues. Germline V gene lookup returns CDR1 ENHRY and CDR2 SYGVKD. With 4 bases clipped from V and 6 bases from J, the junction kept 8 bases outside the gene matches. CDR3 sequence: CAISVGGQGSDTQYF. The DNA for the CDR3 is TGTGCCATCAGTGTGGGGGGACAGGGATCGGATACGCAGTATTTT.

The chain links TRBV20-1 to TRBJ2-1; TRBD2 agrees at 14 bases. This CDR3 spans 19 amino acids. The germline gives CDR1 DFQATT, CDR2 SNEGSKA (reference sequence). V dropped 5 bases and J dropped 0; count of bases not matched to a gene: 12. DNA for the CDR3: TGCAGTGCTCGTGTCGGGACTAGCGGGAGAGATGACTCCTACAATGAGCAGTTCTTC. Amino acid sequence: CSARVGTSGRDDSYNEQFF.

With respect to this clonotype: In this CDR3 the conserved last residue, phenylalanine or tryptophan, is missing, so a read error is likely. The gene calls are TRBV11-2 and TRBJ2-1, with 9 positions matching TRBD2. Germline lookup yields CDR1 SGHAT and CDR2 FQNNGV. The CDR3 totals 15 residues. CDR3 residues: CTSSFIAGGNNEQFL. The CDR3 coding sequence is TGTACCAGCAGCTTTATCGCGGGAGGGAATAATGAGCAGTTCCTC.

In regard to this clonotype: This may come from a read error, since a much larger clone is one base off. The chain combines TRBV6-5 with TRBJ2-3; D possibly corresponds to TRBD2 (7 bases). Germline assignment: CDR1 MNHEY and CDR2 SVGAGI. The V gene lost 0 bases and the J gene lost 11 bases, with 24 bases spanning the gap. The CDR3 extends over 17 amino acids. Here the CDR3 reads CASSYSMRGGRLNMQYF. DNA for the CDR3: TGTGCCAGCAGTTACTCCATGAGGGGGGGCCGGTTAAATATGCAGTATTTT.

As concerns this clonotype: This may arise from a read error, as a much more abundant clone is one base away. The chain links TRBV12-3 or TRBV12-4 to TRBJ2-2; D might be TRBD1 (6 bases). The CDR3 runs 15 residues. Trimming pared 6 bases from V and 1 base from J, leaving 12 bases between. The CDR3 spells CASRETGLNTGELFF. The CDR3 DNA is TGTGCCAGCAGGGAAACAGGGTTGAACACCGGGGAGCTGTTTTTT.

For this clonotype: A read error may account for a junction end that differs from germline. The chain links TRBV20-1 to TRBJ2-7; no clear D. This CDR3 is 12 amino acids long. From germline, CDR1 is DFQATT and CDR2 SNEGSKA (reference sequence). CDR3 region: CSASIVPYQHYF. CDR3 nucleotides: TGCAGTGCTTCGATCGTACCGTACCAGCATTACTTC.

Points on this clonotype: One junction end disagrees with the germline gene, perhaps due to a read error. The genes are TRBV11-3 and TRBJ2-5; weak D call: TRBD2 (7 bases). Germline values: CDR1 SGHNT, CDR2 YENEEA. The CDR3 is made up of 14 amino acids. CDR3 sequence (DNA): TGTGCCAGCAGCTCCAGTGGGGGGGCAGAGGCCCAGTACTTC. This codes for CASSSSGGAEAQYF. The whole variable domain, remainder taken from reference TRBV11-3 and TRBJ2-5, is EAGVVQSPRYKIIEKKQPVAFWCNPISGHNTLYWYLQNLGQGPELLIRYENEEAVDDSQLPKDRFSAERLKGVDSTLKIQPAELGDSAVYLCASSSSGGAEAQYFGPGTRLLVL.

As regards this clonotype: This clone may be a read error of a much larger clone one base away. V usage is TRBV6-5 and J usage is TRBJ2-1; D is possibly TRBD1 or TRBD2 (5 bases each). Germline V gives CDR1 MNHEY, CDR2 SVGAGI. V shed 6 bases and J shed 9 bases, with 15 bases lying between them. This CDR3 has 13 amino acids. The CDR3 DNA is TGTGCCAGCAGAGGGGCTAGAGGAGGTGAGCAGTTCTTC. Protein: CASRGARGGEQFF.